This TCR beta chain is from a study of T cells in Graves' hyperthyroidism and ophthalmopathy. Study details: Any treatment followed the collection of peripheral blood at initial diagnosis.

RNA transcripts yielded amplified TCR beta CDR3 regions. Carried out on the TCR CDR3, a first-round RT-PCR used the HTBI primer set. A single record per CDR3 protein comes from TCRdb applying MiXCR to the multiplex PCR reads. The sample has some 600,000 distinct CDR3 sequences; more than 11% are singletons. The sample, blood from the first hyperthyroidism diagnosis, precedes any ophthalmopathy symptoms. Turning to this clonotype: Antigen unknown.

The V gene's germline CDR1 is LGHNA and CDR2 YSLEER. The V end was cut by 0 bases, the J end by 5 bases, with 14 bases between. CDR3 size: 15 residues. Study-wide results and limits: The model identified upcoming ophthalmopathy a median 6.5 months ahead of onset.

Sequencing used blood. This clonotype was sampled from a young woman with Graves' hyperthyroidism that later progressed to Graves' ophthalmopathy. The V call is TRBV4-3, the J call TRBJ2-7; D remains unclear. As DNA, the CDR3 is TGCGCCAGCAGCCAAGAAGTAAGGGCTCGGGACGAGCAGTACTTC. Translating it yields CASSQEVRARDEQYF.